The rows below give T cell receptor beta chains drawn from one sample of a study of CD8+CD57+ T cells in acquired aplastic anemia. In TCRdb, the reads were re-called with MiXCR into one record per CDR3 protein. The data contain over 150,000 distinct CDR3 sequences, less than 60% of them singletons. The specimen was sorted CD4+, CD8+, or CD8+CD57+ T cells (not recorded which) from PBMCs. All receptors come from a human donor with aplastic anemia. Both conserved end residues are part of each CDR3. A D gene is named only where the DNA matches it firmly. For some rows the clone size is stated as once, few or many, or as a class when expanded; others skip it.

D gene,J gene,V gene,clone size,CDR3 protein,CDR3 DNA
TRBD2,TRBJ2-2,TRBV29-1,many,CSVDLLAGETGELFF,TGCAGCGTTGACCTCCTAGCGGGGGAGACCGGGGAGCTGTTTTTT
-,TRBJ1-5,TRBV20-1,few,CSASSSVNQPQHF,TGCAGTGCTAGCTCCTCGGTCAATCAGCCCCAGCATTTT
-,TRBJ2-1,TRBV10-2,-,CASSLVYYNEQLF,TGCGCCAGCAGTCTAGTGTACTACAATGAGCAGCTCTTC
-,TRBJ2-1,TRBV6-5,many,CASSYRETNEQFF,TGTGCCAGCAGTTACCGCGAGACTAACGAGCAGTTCTTC
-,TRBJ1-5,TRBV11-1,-,CASILLVAFRNQPQHF,TGTGCCAGCATACTCTTAGTGGCCTTCCGCAATCAGCCCCAGCATTTT
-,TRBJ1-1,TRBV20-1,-,CSARTHGVGNTEAFF,TGCAGTGCTAGAACCCACGGGGTGGGGAACACTGAAGCTTTCTTT
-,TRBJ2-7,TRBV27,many,CASSSSGFYEQYF,TGTGCCAGCAGTTCGTCAGGGTTCTACGAGCAGTACTTC
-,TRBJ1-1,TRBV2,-,CASSPNGGGTAFF,TGTGCCAGCAGTCCCAATGGGGGGGGGACAGCTTTCTTT
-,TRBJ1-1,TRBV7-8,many,CASSFKGEAFF,TGTGCCAGCAGCTTCAAGGGTGAAGCTTTCTTT
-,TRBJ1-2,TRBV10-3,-,CASSTARDNGYTF,TGTGCCAGCAGTACGGCCAGGGACAATGGCTACACCTTC
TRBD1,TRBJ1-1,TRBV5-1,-,CASSLETGRNTEAFF,TGCGCCAGCAGCTTGGAGACAGGGCGAAACACTGAGGCTTTCTTT
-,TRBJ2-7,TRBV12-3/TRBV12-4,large,CASSFRQAEEQYF,TGTGCCAGCAGTTTCCGGCAGGCGGAGGAGCAGTACTTC
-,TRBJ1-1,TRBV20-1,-,CSAPGTVSSTEAFF,TGCAGTGCCCCGGGGACGGTCTCGAGCACTGAAGCTTTCTTT
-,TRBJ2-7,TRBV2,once,CASSPDIEGHEQYF,TGTGCCAGCAGTCCGGACATCGAGGGCCACGAGCAGTACTTC
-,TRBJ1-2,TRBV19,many,CASSIPRQENNYGYTF,TGTGCCAGTAGTATCCCCCGACAGGAGAATAACTATGGCTACACCTTC
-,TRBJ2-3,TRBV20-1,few,CSARRLAPDTQYF,TGCAGTGCTAGACGCCTAGCTCCAGATACGCAGTATTTT
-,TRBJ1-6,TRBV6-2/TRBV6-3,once,CASRRDGTHGSPLHF,TGTGCCAGCAGACGCGACGGGACTCACGGGTCACCCCTCCACTTT
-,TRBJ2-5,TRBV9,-,CASSVEWSETQYF,TGTGCCAGCAGCGTAGAGTGGAGTGAGACCCAGTACTTC
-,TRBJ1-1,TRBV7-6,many,CASSLSTFRDGSTEAFF,TGTGCCAGCAGCTTATCCACATTTAGAGACGGTTCCACTGAAGCTTTCTTT
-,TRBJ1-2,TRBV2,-,CASSVTDYGYTF,TGTGCCAGCAGTGTAACGGACTATGGCTACACCTTC
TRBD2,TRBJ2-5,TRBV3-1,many,CASSHHGGRETQYF,TGTGCCAGCAGCCATCACGGGGGGAGAGAGACCCAGTACTTC
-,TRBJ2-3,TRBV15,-,CATSSVRSGQSDTQYF,TGTGCCACCAGCAGCGTACGTTCGGGGCAGTCAGATACGCAGTATTTT
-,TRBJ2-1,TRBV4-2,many,CASSLQHGTALTVDEQFF,TGTGCCAGCAGCCTTCAACACGGGACGGCTTTGACGGTCGATGAGCAGTTCTTC
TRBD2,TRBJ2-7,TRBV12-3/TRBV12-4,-,CASSSTSGSPYEQYF,TGTGCCAGCAGCTCAACTAGCGGGAGTCCCTACGAGCAGTACTTC
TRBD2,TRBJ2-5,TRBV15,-,CATSMAGGPQRGTQYF,TGTGCCACCAGCATGGCGGGGGGCCCCCAAAGAGGGACCCAGTACTTC
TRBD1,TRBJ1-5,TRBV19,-,CASRLVRQGDQPQHF,TGTGCCAGTAGGTTGGTGAGACAGGGCGATCAGCCCCAGCATTTT